This record covers a single TCR beta chain. This entry belongs to a study of blood T cell repertoires in COVID-19. Study as a whole: There were acute and convalescent COVID-19 samples, and they came from the United States, Italy and Spain.

Original processing methods: For nucleated cells, counts were estimated from reference gene primer amplification. The assay was immunoSEQ multiplex PCR, and TCRdb's table has in-frame clones only and misses some. V and J calls plus clone size are reproduced from that table; the DNA served to infer D and trimming. Of approximately 97,000 clones listed, roughly nine tenths were seen once; the top ten hold less than 2%. The source is a man aged 60-69 years with acute or convalescent COVID-19. The sample taken for sequencing was peripheral blood.

The CDR3 reads CASRNPTGGGQPQHF. CDR3 sequence (DNA): TGTGCCAGTAGGAACCCGACAGGGGGCGGTCAGCCCCAGCATTTT. The rearrangement links TRBV19 to TRBJ1-5, with 10 bases matching TRBD1. This CDR3 has 15 residues. The germline V gene has CDR1 LNHDA and CDR2 SQIVND (reference sequence). The V and J ends lost 6 bases and 6 bases, in that order; junction bases with no gene match: 8.